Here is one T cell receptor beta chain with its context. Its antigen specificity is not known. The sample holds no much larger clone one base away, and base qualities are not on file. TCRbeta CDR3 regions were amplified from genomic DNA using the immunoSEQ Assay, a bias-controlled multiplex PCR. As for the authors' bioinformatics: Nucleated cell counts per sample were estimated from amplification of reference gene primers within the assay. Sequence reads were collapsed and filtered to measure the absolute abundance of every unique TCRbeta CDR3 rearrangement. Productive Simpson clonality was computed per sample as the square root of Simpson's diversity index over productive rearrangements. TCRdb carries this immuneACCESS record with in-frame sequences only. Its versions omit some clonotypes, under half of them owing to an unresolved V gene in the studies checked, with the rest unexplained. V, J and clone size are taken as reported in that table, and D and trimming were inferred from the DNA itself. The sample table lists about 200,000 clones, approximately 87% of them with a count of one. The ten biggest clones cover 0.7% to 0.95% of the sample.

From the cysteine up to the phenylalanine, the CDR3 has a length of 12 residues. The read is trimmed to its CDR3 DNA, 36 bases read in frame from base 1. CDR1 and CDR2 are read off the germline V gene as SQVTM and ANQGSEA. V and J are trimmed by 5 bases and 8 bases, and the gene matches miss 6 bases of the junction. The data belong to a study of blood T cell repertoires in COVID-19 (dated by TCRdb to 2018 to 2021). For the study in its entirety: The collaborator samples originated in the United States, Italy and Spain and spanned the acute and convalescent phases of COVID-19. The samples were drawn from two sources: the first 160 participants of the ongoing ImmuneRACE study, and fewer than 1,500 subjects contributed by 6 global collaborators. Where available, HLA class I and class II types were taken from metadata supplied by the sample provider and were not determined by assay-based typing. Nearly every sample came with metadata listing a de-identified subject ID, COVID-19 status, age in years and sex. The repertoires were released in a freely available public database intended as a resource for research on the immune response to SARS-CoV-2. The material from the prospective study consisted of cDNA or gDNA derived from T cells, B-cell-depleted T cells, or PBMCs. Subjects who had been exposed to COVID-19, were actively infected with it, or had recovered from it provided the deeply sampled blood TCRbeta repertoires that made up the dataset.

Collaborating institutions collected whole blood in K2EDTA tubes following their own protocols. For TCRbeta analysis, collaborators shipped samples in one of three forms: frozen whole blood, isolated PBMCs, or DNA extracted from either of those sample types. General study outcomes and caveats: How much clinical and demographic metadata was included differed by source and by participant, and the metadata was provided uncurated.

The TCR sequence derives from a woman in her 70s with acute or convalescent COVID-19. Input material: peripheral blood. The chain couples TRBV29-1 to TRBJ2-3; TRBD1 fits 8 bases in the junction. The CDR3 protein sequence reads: CSVSTGALTQYF. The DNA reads TGCAGCGTTTCGACAGGGGCCCTTACGCAGTATTTT.